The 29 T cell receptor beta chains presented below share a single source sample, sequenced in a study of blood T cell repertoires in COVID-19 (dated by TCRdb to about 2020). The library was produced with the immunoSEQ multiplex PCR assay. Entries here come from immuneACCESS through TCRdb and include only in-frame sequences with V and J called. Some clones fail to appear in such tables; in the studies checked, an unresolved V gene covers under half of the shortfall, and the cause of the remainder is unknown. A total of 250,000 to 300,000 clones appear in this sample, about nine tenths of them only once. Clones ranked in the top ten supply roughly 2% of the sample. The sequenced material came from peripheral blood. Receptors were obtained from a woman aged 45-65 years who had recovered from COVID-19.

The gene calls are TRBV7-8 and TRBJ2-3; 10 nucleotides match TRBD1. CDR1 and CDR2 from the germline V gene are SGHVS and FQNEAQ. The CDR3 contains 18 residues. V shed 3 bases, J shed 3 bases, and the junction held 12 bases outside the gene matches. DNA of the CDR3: TGTGCCAGCAGCTTGTTTTCCCGGGACAGGGGCGTAACAGATACGCAGTATTTT. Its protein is CASSLFSRDRGVTDTQYF.

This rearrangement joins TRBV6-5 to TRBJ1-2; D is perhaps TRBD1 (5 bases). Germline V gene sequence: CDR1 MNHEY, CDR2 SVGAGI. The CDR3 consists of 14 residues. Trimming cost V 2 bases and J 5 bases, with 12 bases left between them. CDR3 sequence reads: CASSYDSGNYGYTF. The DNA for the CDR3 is TGTGCCAGCAGTTACGACAGCGGGAATTATGGCTACACCTTC.

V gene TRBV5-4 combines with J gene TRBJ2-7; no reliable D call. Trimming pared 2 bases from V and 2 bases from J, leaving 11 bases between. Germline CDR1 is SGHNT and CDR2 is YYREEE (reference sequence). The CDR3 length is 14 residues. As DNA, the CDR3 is TGTGCCAGCAGCTTCCATCAGGCCCCCTACGAGCAGTACTTC. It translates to CASSFHQAPYEQYF.

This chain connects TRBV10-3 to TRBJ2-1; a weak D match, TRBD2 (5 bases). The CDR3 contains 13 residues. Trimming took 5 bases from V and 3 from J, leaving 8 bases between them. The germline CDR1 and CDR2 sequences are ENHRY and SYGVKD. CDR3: CAISYDYYNEQFF. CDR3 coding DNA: TGTGCCATCAGTTACGACTACTACAATGAGCAGTTCTTC.

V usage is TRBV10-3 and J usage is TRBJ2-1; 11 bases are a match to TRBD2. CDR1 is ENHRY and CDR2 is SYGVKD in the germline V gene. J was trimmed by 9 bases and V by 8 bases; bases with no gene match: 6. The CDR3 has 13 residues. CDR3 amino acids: CAIGTSGNFEQFF. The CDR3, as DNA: TGTGCCATCGGGACTAGCGGAAATTTTGAGCAGTTCTTC.

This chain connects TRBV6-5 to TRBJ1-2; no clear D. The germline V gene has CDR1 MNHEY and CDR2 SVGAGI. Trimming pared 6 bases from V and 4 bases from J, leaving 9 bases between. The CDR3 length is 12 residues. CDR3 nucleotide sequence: TGTGCCAGCAGCCCGGGGTTCTATGGCTACACCTTC. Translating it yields CASSPGFYGYTF.

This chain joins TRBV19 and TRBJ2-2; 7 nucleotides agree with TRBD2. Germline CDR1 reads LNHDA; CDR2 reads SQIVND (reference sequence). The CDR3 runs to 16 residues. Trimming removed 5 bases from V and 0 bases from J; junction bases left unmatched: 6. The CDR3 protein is CASSSRGLTNTGELFF. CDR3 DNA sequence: TGTGCCAGTAGTTCGCGGGGACTAACGAACACCGGGGAGCTGTTTTTT.

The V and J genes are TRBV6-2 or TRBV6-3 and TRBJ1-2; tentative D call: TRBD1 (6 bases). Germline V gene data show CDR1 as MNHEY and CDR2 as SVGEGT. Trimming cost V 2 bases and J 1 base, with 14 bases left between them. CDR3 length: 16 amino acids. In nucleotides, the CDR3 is TGTGCCAGCAGTTACACAAGGGGGACCATTAACTATGGCTACACCTTC. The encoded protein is CASSYTRGTINYGYTF.

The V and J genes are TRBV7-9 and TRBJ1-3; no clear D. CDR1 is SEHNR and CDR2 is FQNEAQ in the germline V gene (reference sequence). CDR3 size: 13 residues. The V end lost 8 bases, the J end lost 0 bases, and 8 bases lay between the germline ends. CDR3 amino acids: CASGEVSGNTIYF. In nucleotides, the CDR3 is TGTGCCAGCGGGGAGGTCTCTGGAAACACCATATATTTT.

CDR3 protein: CASSKDRSNYGYTF. In DNA form, the CDR3 reads TGTGCCAGCAGCAAGGACAGGTCTAACTATGGCTACACCTTC. This chain links TRBV5-4 with TRBJ1-2; 7 bases fit TRBD1. J lost 0 bases, V lost 4 bases, and 3 bases had no gene match. The germline V gene has CDR1 SGHNT and CDR2 YYREEE (reference sequence). CDR3 length: 14 residues.

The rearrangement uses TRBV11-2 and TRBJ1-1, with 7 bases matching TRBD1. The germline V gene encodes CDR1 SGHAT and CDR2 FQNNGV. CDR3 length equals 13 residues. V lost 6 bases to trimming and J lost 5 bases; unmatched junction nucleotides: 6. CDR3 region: CASSIRGSTEAFF. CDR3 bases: TGTGCCAGCAGTATCAGGGGGTCAACTGAAGCTTTCTTT.

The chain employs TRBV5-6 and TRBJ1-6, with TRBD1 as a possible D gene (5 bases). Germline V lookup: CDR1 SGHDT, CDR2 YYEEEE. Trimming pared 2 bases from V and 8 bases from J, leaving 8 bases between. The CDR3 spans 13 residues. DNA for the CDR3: TGTGCCAGCAGCTTAGGACATCATTCACCCCTCCACTTT. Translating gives CASSLGHHSPLHF.

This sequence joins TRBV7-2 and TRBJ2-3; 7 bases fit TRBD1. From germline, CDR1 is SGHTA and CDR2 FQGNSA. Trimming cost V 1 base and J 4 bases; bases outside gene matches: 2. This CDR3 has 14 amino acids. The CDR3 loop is CASSLGQGADTQYF. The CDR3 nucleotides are TGTGCCAGCAGCTTAGGGCAGGGGGCAGATACGCAGTATTTT.

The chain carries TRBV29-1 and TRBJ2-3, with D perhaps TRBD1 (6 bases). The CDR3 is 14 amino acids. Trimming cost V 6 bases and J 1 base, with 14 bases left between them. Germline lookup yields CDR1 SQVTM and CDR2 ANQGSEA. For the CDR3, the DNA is TGCAGCGTAGGAGGAAACAGGGGCACAGATACGCAGTATTTT. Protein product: CSVGGNRGTDTQYF.

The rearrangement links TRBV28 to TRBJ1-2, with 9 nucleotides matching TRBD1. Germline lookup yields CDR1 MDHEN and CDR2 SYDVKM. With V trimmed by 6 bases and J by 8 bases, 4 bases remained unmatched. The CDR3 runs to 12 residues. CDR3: CASSRTGVGYTF. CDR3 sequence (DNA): TGTGCCAGCAGCCGGACAGGGGTCGGCTACACCTTC.

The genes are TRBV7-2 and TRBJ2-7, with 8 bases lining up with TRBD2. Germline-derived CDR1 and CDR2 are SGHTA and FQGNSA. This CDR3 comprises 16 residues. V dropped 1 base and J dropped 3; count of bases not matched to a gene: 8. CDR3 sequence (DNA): TGTGCCAGCAGCTTAGGCAGCGGGAGATACCTCTACGAGCAGTACTTC. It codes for CASSLGSGRYLYEQYF.

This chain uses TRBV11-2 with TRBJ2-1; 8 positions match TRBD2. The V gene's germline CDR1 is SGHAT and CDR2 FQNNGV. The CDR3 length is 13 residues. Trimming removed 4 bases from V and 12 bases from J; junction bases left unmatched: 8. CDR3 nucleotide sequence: TGTGCCAGCAGCTGGGCCCGGGCGGGAGGGCAGTTCTTC. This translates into CASSWARAGGQFF.

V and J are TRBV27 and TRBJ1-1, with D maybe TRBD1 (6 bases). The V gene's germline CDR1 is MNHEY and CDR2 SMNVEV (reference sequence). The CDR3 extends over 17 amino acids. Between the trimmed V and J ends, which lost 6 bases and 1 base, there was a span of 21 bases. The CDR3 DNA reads TGTGCCAGCAGAGTGAAACCCGGGACATCTCAGAACACTGAAGCTTTCTTT. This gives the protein CASRVKPGTSQNTEAFF.

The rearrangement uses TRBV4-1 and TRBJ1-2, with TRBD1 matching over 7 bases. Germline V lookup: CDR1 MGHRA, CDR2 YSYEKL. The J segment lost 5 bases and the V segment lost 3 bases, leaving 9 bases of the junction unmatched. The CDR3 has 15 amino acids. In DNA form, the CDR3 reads TGCGCCAGCAGCCACCCGGACAGGCCCGCTTATGGCTACACCTTC. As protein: CASSHPDRPAYGYTF.

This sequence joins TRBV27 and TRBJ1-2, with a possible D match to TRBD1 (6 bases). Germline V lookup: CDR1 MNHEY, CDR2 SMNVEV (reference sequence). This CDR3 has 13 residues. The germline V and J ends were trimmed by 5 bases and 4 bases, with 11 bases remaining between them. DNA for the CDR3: TGTGCCAGCAGTCCCCGACAGGTCTATGGCTACACCTTC. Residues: CASSPRQVYGYTF.

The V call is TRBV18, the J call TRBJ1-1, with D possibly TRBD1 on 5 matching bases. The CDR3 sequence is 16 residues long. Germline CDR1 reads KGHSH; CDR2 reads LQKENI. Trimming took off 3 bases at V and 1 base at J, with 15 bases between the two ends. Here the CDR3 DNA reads TGTGCCAGCTCACCCCTTTCCGGGGGAAGGAACACTGAAGCTTTCTTT. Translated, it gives CASSPLSGGRNTEAFF.

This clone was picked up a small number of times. CDR3 region: CASRTQGATEAFF. CDR3 coding DNA: TGTGCCAGTAGGACACAGGGGGCCACTGAAGCTTTCTTT. The rearrangement joins TRBV19 to TRBJ1-1, with 9 bases lining up with TRBD1. Germline CDR1 LNHDA, CDR2 SQIVND (reference sequence). The CDR3 runs 13 residues. Trimming took 6 bases from V and 4 from J; bases not matched to a gene: 3.

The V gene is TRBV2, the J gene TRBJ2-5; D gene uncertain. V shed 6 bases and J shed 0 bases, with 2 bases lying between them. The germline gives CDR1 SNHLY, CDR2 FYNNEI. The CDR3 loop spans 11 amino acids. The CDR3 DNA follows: TGTGCCAGCAGCTACCAAGAGACCCAGTACTTC. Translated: CASSYQETQYF. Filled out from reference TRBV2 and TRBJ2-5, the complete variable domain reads EPEVTQTPSHQVTQMGQEVILRCVPISNHLYFYWYRQILGQKVEFLVSFYNNEISEKSEIFDDQFSVERPDGSNFTLKIRSTKLEDSAMYFCASSYQETQYFGPGTRLLVL.

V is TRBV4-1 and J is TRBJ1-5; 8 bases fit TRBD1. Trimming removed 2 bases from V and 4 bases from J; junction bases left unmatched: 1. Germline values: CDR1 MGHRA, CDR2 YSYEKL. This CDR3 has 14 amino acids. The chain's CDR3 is CASSQRQGNQPQHF. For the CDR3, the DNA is TGCGCCAGCAGCCAAAGACAGGGGAATCAGCCCCAGCATTTT.

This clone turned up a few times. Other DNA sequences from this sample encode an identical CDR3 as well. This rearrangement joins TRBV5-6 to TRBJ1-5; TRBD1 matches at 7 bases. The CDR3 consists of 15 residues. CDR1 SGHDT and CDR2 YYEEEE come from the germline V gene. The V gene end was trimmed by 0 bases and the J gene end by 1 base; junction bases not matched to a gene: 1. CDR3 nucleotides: TGTGCCAGCAGCTTGGCAGGGGGGAGCAATCAGCCCCAGCATTTT. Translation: CASSLAGGSNQPQHF.

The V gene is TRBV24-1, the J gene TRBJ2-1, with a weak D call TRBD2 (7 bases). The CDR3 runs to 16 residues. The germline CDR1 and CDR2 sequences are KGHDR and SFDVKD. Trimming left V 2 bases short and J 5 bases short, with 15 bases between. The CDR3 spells CATSDWAGAGNNEQFF. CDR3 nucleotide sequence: TGTGCCACCAGTGATTGGGCGGGGGCTGGAAACAATGAGCAGTTCTTC.

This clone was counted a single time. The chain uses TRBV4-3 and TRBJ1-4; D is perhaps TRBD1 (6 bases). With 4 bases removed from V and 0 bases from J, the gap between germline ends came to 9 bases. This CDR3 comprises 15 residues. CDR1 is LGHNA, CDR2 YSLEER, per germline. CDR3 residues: CASSPRQATNEKLFF. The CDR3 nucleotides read TGCGCCAGCAGCCCTAGACAGGCAACTAATGAAAAACTGTTTTTT.

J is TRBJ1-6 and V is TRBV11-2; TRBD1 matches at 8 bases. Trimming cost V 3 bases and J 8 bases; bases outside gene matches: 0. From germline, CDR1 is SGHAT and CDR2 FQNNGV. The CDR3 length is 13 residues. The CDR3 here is CASSLGQDSPLHF. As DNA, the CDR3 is TGTGCCAGCAGCTTGGGACAGGATTCACCCCTCCACTTT.

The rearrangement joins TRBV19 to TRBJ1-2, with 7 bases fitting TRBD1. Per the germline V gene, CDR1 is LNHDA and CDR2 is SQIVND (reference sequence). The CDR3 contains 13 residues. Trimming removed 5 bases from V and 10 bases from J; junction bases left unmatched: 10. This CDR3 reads CASSLRTGRVYTF. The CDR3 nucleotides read TGTGCCAGTAGTCTTAGGACAGGCCGAGTCTACACCTTC.